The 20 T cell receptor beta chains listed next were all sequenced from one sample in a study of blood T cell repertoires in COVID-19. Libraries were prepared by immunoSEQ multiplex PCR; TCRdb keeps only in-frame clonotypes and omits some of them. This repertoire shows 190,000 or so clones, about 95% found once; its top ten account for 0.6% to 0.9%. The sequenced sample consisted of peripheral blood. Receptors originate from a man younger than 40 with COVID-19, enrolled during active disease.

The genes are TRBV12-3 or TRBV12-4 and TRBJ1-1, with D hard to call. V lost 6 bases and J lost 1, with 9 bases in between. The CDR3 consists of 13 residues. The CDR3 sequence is CASSPPWNTEAFF. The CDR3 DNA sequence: TGTGCCAGCAGCCCCCCCTGGAACACTGAAGCTTTCTTT.

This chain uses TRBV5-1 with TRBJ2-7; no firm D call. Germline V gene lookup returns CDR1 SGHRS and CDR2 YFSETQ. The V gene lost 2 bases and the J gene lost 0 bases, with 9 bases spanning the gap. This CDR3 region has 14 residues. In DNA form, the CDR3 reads TGCGCCAGCAGCTTCCTTTCAGGCTCCTACGAGCAGTACTTC. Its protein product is CASSFLSGSYEQYF.

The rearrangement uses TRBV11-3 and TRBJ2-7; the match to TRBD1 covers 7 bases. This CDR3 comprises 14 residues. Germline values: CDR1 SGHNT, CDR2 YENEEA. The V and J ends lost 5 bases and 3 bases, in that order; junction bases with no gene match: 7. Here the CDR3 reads CASSRTGANYEQYF. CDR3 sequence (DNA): TGTGCCAGCAGCCGGACAGGCGCAAACTACGAGCAGTACTTC.

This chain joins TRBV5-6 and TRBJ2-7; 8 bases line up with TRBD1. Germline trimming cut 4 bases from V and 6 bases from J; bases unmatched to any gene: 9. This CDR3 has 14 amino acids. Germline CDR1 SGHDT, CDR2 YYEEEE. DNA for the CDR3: TGTGCCAGCAGCGGCGGACAGGGTGGGGGCGAGCAGTACTTC. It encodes CASSGGQGGGEQYF.

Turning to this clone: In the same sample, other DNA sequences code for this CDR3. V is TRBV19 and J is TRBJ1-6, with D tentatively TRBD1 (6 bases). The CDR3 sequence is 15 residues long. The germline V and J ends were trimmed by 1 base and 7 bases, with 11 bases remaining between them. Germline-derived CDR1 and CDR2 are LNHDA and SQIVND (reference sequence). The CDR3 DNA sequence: TGTGCCAGTAGTATAGGGCAGGGGTCGAATTCACCCCTCCACTTT. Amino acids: CASSIGQGSNSPLHF. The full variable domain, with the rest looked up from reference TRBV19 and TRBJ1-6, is DGGITQSPKYLFRKEGQNVTLSCEQNLNHDAMYWYRQDPGQGLRLIYYSQIVNDFQKGDIAEGYSVSREKKESFPLTVTSAQKNPTAFYLCASSIGQGSNSPLHFGNGTRLTVT.

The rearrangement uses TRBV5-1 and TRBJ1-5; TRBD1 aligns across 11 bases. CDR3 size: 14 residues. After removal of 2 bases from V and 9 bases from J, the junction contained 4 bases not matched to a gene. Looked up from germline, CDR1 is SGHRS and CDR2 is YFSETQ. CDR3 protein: CASSLGQGAGPQHF. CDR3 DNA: TGCGCCAGCAGCTTAGGACAGGGGGCTGGGCCCCAGCATTTT.

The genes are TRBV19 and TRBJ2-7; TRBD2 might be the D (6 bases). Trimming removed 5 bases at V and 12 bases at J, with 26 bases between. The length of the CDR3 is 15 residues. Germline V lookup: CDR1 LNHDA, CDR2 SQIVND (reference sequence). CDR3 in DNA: TGTGCCAGTAGTCTATCCCCTCTCGGCGGGGAGCCTAGGTACTTC. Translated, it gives CASSLSPLGGEPRYF.

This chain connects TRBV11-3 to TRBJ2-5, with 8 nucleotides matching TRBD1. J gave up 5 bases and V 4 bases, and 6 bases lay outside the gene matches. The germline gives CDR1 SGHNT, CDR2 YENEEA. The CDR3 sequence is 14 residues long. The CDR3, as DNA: TGTGCCAGCAGCTCACGACAGGGGACGGAGACCCAGTACTTC. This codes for CASSSRQGTETQYF.

CDR3 DNA: TGTGCCAGACAGGGTTGGGGCGATGGCTACACCTTC. Translating gives CARQGWGDGYTF. This chain joins TRBV6-1 and TRBJ1-2, with a tentative D call TRBD1 (6 bases). V was clipped by 9 bases and J by 6 bases, with 14 bases between them. The CDR3 sequence is 12 residues long. CDR1 is MNHNS and CDR2 is SASEGT in the germline V gene.

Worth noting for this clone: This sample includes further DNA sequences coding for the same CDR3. The CDR3 here is CASSHHRDSNQPQHF. Here the CDR3 DNA reads TGCGCCAGCAGCCATCACAGGGATAGCAATCAGCCCCAGCATTTT. The chain recombines TRBV4-1 with TRBJ1-5, with TRBD1 as a possible D gene (6 bases). This CDR3 is built from 15 residues. Trimming left V 3 bases short and J 0 bases short, with 9 bases between. Germline V gene sequence: CDR1 MGHRA, CDR2 YSYEKL.

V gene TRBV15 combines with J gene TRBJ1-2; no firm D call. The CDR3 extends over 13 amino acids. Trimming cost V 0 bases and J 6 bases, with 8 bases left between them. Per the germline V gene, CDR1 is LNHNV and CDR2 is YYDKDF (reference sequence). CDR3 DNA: TGTGCCACCAGCAGAGAGAGCCGAGATGGCTACACCTTC. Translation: CATSRESRDGYTF.

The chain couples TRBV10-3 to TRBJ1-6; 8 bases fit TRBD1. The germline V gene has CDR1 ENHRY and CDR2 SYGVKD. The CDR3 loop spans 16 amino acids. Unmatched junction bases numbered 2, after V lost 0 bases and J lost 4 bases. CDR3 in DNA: TGTGCCATCAGTGAGTCGCAGGGGGCGTATAATTCACCCCTCCACTTT. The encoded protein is CAISESQGAYNSPLHF.

CDR3 bases: TGTGCCAGCAGCGGAGGGACGGTCGAGAATTCACCCCTCCACTTT. It translates to CASSGGTVENSPLHF. The rearrangement joins TRBV7-9 to TRBJ1-6; possible D gene TRBD1, 5 bases. The CDR3 extends over 15 amino acids. Germline-derived CDR1 and CDR2 are SEHNR and FQNEAQ (reference sequence). V was pared by 5 bases and J by 7 bases, with 15 bases between.

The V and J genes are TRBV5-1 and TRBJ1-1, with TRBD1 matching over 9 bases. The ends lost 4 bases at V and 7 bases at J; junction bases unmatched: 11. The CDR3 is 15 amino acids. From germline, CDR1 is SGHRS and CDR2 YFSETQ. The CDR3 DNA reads TGCGCCAGCAGCGGGGACAGGGAGGATTTAGGTGAAGCTTTCTTT. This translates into CASSGDREDLGEAFF.

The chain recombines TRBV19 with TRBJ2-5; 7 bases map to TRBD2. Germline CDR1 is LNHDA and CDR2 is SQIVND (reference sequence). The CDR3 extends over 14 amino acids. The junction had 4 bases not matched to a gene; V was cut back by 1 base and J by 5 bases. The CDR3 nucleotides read TGTGCCAGTAGTATAGGCGAGGGAGGGGAGACCCAGTACTTC. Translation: CASSIGEGGETQYF.

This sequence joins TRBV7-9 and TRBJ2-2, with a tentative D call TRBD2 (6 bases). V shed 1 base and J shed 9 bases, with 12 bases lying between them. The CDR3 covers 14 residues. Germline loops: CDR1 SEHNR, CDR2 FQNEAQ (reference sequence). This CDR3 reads CASSLDGGSRELFF. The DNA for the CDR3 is TGTGCCAGCAGCTTAGACGGAGGGTCCCGGGAGCTGTTTTTT.

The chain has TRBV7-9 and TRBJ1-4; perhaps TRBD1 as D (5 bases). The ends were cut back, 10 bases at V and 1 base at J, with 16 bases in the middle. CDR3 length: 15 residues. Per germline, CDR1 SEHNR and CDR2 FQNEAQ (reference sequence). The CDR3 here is CAIPNPGLTNEKLFF. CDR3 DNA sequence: TGTGCCATTCCGAACCCAGGGTTAACTAATGAAAAACTGTTTTTT.

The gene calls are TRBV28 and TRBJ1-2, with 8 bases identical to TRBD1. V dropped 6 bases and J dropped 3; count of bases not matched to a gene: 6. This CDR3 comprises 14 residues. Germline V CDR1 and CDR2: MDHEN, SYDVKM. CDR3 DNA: TGTGCCAGCAGACAACAGGGGGTATACTATGGCTACACCTTC. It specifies CASRQQGVYYGYTF.

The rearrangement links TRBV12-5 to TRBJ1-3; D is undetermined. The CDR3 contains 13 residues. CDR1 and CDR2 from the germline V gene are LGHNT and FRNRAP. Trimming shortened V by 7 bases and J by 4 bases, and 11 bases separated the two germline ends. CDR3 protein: CASDRSRGNTIYF. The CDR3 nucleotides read TGTGCTAGTGATCGGTCCCGGGGAAACACCATATATTTT.

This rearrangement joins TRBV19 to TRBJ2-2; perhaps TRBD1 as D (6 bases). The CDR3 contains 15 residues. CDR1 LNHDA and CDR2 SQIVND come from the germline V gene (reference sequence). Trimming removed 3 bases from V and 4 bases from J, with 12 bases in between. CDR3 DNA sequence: TGTGCCAGTAGTATTTCGGACAGCTTCACCGGGGAGCTGTTTTTT. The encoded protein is CASSISDSFTGELFF.